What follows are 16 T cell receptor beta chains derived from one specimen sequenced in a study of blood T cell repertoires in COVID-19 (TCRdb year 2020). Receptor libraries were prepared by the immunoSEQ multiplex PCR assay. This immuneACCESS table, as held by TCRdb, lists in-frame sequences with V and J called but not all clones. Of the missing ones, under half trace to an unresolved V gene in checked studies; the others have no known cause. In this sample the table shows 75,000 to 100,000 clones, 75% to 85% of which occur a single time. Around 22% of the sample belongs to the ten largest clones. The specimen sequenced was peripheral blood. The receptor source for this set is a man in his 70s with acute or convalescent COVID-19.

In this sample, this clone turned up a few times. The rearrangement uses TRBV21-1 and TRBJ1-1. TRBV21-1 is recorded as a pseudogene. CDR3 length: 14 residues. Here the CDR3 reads CASTQGGRVTEAFF. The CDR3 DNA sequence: TGTGCCAGCACCCAGGGTGGGAGGGTTACTGAAGCTTTCTTT.

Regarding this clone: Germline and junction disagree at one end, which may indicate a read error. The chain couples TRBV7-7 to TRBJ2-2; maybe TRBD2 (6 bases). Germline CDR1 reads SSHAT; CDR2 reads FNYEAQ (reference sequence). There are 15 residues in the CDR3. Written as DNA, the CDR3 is TGTGCTAGCAGCCGGACTACAGAGAACACCGGGGAGCTGTTTTTT. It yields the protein CASSRTTENTGELFF.

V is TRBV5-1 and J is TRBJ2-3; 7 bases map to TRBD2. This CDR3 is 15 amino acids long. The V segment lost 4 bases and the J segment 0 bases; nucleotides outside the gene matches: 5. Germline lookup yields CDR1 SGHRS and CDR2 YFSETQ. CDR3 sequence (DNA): TGCGCCAGCAGCGAGCGGGGATGGAGCACAGATACGCAGTATTTT. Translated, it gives CASSERGWSTDTQYF.

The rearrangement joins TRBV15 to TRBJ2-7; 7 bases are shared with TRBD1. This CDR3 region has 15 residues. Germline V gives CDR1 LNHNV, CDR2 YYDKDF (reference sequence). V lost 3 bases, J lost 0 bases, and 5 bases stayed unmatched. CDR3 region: CATSSGQVSSYEQYF. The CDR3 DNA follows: TGTGCCACCAGCAGCGGACAGGTATCCTCCTACGAGCAGTACTTC. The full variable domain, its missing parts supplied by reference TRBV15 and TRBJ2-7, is DAMVIQNPRYQVTQFGKPVTLSCSQTLNHNVMYWYQQKSSQAPKLLFHYYDKDFNNEADTPDNFQSRRPNTSFCFLDIRSPGLGDTAMYLCATSSGQVSSYEQYFGPGTRLTVT.

CDR3 nucleotides: TGCAGCGCAAGGGACAGGTCCACAGATACGCAGTATTTT. This encodes CSARDRSTDTQYF. V usage is TRBV29-1 and J usage is TRBJ2-3; the match to TRBD1 covers 8 bases. After removal of 7 bases from V and 2 bases from J, the junction contained 5 bases not matched to a gene. CDR1 and CDR2 (germline): SQVTM, ANQGSEA. This CDR3 is built from 13 residues.

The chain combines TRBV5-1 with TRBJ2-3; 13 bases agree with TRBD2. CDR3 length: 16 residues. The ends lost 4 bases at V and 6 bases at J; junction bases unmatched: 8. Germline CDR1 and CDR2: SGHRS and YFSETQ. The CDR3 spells CASSPGLAGIGDTQYF. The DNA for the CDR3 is TGCGCCAGCAGCCCGGGACTAGCGGGAATAGGGGATACGCAGTATTTT.

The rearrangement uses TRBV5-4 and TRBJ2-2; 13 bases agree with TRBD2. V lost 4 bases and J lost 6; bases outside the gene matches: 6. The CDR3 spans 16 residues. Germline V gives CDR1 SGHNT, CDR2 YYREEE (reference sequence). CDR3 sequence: CASSPTSGRVAGELFF. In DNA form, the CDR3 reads TGTGCCAGCAGCCCCACTAGCGGGAGGGTAGCCGGGGAGCTGTTTTTT.

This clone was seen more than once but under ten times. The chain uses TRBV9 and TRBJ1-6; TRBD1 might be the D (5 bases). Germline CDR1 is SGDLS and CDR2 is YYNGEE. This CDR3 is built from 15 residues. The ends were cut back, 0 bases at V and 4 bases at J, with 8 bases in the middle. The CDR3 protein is CASSVDGGYNSPLHF. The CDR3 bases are TGTGCCAGCAGCGTAGATGGGGGGTATAATTCACCCCTCCACTTT.

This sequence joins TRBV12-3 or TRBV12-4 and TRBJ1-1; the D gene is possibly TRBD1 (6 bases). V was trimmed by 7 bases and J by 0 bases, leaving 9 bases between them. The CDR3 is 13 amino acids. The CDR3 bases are TGTGCCAGCATAGGACAGCTGAACACTGAAGCTTTCTTT. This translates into CASIGQLNTEAFF.

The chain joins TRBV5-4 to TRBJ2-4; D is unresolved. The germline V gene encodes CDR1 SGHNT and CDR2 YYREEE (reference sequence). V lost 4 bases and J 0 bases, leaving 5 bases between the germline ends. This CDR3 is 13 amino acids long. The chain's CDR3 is CASSELAKNIQYF. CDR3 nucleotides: TGTGCCAGCAGCGAACTAGCCAAAAACATTCAGTACTTC. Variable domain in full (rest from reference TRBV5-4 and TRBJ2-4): ETGVTQSPTHLIKTRGQQVTLRCSSQSGHNTVSWYQQALGQGPQFIFQYYREEENGRGNFPPRFSGLQFPNYSSELNVNALELDDSALYLCASSELAKNIQYFGAGTRLSVL.

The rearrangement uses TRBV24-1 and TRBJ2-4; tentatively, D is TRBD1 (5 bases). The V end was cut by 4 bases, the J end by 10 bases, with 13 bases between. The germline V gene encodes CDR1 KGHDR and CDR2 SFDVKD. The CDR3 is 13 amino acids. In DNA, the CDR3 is TGTGCCACCAGTGACGTCGTGGGGCAGATTCAGTACTTC. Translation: CATSDVVGQIQYF.

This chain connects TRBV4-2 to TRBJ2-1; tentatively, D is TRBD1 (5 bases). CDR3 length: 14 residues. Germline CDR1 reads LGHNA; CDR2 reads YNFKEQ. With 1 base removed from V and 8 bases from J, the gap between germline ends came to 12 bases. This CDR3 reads CASSQAERGYEQFF. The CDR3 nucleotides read TGTGCCAGCAGCCAAGCGGAAAGGGGATATGAGCAGTTCTTC.

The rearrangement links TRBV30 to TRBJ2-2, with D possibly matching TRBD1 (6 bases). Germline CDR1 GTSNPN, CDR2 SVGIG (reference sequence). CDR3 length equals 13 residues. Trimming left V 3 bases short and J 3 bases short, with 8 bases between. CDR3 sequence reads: CAWSGQYTGELFF. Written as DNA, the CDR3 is TGTGCCTGGAGCGGACAGTACACCGGGGAGCTGTTTTTT.

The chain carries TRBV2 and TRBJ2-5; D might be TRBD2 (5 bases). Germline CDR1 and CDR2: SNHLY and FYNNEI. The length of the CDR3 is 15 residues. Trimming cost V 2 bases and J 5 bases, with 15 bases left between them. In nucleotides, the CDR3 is TGTGCCAGCAGTGAACCGACGGGAAGTAAGGAGACCCAGTACTTC. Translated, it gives CASSEPTGSKETQYF. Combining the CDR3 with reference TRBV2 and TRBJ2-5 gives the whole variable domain EPEVTQTPSHQVTQMGQEVILRCVPISNHLYFYWYRQILGQKVEFLVSFYNNEISEKSEIFDDQFSVERPDGSNFTLKIRSTKLEDSAMYFCASSEPTGSKETQYFGPGTRLLVL.

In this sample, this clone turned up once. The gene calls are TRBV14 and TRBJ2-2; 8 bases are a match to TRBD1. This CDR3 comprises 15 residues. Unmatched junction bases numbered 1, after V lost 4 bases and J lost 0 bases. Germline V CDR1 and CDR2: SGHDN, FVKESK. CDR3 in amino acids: CASSLQGANTGELFF. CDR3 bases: TGTGCCAGCAGCCTACAGGGGGCGAACACCGGGGAGCTGTTTTTT.

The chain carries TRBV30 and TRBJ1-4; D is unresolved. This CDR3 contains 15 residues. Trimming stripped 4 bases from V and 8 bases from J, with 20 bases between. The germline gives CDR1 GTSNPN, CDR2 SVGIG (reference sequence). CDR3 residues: CAWTSSPQVREKLFF. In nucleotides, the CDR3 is TGTGCCTGGACATCTTCCCCCCAGGTTCGGGAAAAACTGTTTTTT.